A single sample gave rise to the 13 T cell receptor beta chains below, sequenced in a study of T cell responses to AZD1222 COVID-19 vaccine. Assay used: immunoSEQ multiplex PCR; TCRdb lists only in-frame clones, some missing. Here the sample spans tens of thousands of clones, approximately 89% being singletons. Sequences were derived from peripheral blood, sampled on day 0 of AZD1222 vaccination. The receptors shown here come from an adult in good health.

The rearrangement uses TRBV5-1 and TRBJ1-5; the match to TRBD1 covers 8 bases. The CDR3 extends over 14 amino acids. With 4 bases clipped from V and 4 bases from J, the junction kept 4 bases outside the gene matches. The germline V gene has CDR1 SGHRS and CDR2 YFSETQ. The CDR3: CASSVTGENQPQHF. The CDR3 coding sequence is TGCGCCAGCAGCGTGACAGGGGAGAATCAGCCCCAGCATTTT. Together with reference TRBV5-1 and TRBJ1-5, the CDR3 gives the full variable domain: KAGVTQTPRYLIKTRGQQVTLSCSPISGHRSVSWYQQTPGQGLQFLFEYFSETQRNKGNFPGRFSGRQFSNSRSEMNVSTLELGDSALYLCASSVTGENQPQHFGDGTRLSIL.

V and J are TRBV6-4 and TRBJ1-1, with TRBD1 matching over 8 bases. Germline trimming cut 5 bases from V and 6 bases from J; bases unmatched to any gene: 5. The CDR3 contains 13 residues. Germline V gives CDR1 MRHNA, CDR2 SNTAGT. The CDR3 protein is CASSNDRGAEAFF. For the CDR3, the DNA is TGTGCCAGCAGTAACGACAGGGGAGCTGAAGCTTTCTTT.

The rearrangement links TRBV13 to TRBJ2-7; 7 nucleotides line up with TRBD1. CDR3 size: 14 residues. Germline values: CDR1 PRHDT, CDR2 FYEKMQ (reference sequence). The V gene end was trimmed by 5 bases and the J gene end by 2 bases; junction bases not matched to a gene: 6. The CDR3 DNA reads as TGTGCCAGCAGCCCCACAGGGGTGACCTACGAGCAGTACTTC. It translates to CASSPTGVTYEQYF. The variable domain in full, with the rest retrieved from reference TRBV13 and TRBJ2-7, is AAGVIQSPRHLIKEKRETATLKCYPIPRHDTVYWYQQGPGQDPQFLISFYEKMQSDKGSIPDRFSAQQFSDYHSELNMSSLELGDSALYFCASSPTGVTYEQYFGPGTRLTVT.

The V and J genes are TRBV7-6 and TRBJ2-3, with 9 bases aligning to TRBD1. Per the germline V gene, CDR1 is SGHVS and CDR2 is FNYEAQ. This CDR3 is built from 16 residues. Trimming at V came to 1 base and at J to 4 bases, leaving 6 bases not matched to a gene. The CDR3 here is CASSLGGTGLADTQYF. CDR3 DNA: TGTGCCAGCAGCTTAGGTGGGACAGGGTTGGCAGATACGCAGTATTTT.

The chain has TRBV4-1 and TRBJ1-5, with D perhaps matching TRBD1 (5 bases). The CDR3 contains 17 residues. V lost 0 bases and J lost 6, with 18 bases in between. Germline assignment: CDR1 MGHRA and CDR2 YSYEKL. CDR3 sequence (DNA): TGCGCCAGCAGCCAAGATCCCTTTACAAGGGGTGTTCAGCCCCAGCATTTT. Protein: CASSQDPFTRGVQPQHF.

The chain couples TRBV3-1 (or the pseudogene TRBV3-2) to TRBJ2-1; a weak D match, TRBD1 (5 bases). Germline V gene lookup returns CDR1 LGHDT and CDR2 YNNKEL (reference sequence). With 0 bases removed from V and 10 bases from J, the gap between germline ends came to 10 bases. This CDR3 is built from 13 residues. The CDR3 nucleotides are TGTGCCAGCAGCCAAGATAGGACACTCGAGCAGTTCTTC. Its translation: CASSQDRTLEQFF.

The rearrangement links TRBV19 to TRBJ2-1, with D maybe TRBD2 (6 bases). Trimming pared 3 bases from V and 2 bases from J, leaving 17 bases between. This CDR3 has 17 amino acids. Germline loops: CDR1 LNHDA, CDR2 SQIVND (reference sequence). This CDR3 is CASSINSALATYNEQFF. The CDR3 DNA sequence: TGTGCCAGTAGTATTAATTCCGCCCTAGCGACCTACAATGAGCAGTTCTTC.

V and J are TRBV7-2 and TRBJ1-5; D unresolved. Germline-derived CDR1 and CDR2 are SGHTA and FQGNSA. V shed 5 bases and J shed 4 bases, with 9 bases lying between them. The CDR3 sequence is 13 residues long. CDR3 sequence reads: CASSQRTNQPQHF. CDR3 DNA: TGTGCCAGCAGCCAGCGCACGAATCAGCCCCAGCATTTT.

The CDR3 DNA follows: TGTGCCAGCACCACTACTGCGACTGAAGCTTTCTTT. This translates into CASTTTATEAFF. The chain is built from TRBV2 and TRBJ1-1; D not certain. Deletions cut 7 bases from V and 5 bases from J, with 11 bases between. CDR1 is SNHLY, CDR2 FYNNEI, per germline. CDR3 length: 12 residues.

The chain recombines TRBV12-3 or TRBV12-4 with TRBJ2-1; D is uncertain. V lost 3 bases, J lost 7 bases, and 7 bases lay in between. This CDR3 is 12 amino acids long. In nucleotides, the CDR3 is TGTGCCAGCAGTTTGAGGTGGAATGAGCAGTTCTTC. This encodes CASSLRWNEQFF.

The V gene is TRBV24-1, the J gene TRBJ1-2; the D gene is possibly TRBD1 (5 bases). The CDR3 runs 14 residues. V was cut by 3 bases and J by 2 bases, with 9 bases left in between. Germline assignment: CDR1 KGHDR and CDR2 SFDVKD. The CDR3: CATSDVDINYGYTF. The CDR3 DNA reads TGTGCCACCAGTGATGTGGACATAAACTATGGCTACACCTTC.

This clone appeared a single time. The chain combines TRBV11-2 with TRBJ2-2; D is perhaps TRBD1 (5 bases). CDR1 and CDR2 (germline): SGHAT, FQNNGV. Trimming left V 4 bases short and J 1 base short, with 7 bases between. This CDR3 has 14 residues. This CDR3 is CASSSRGNTGELFF. The DNA for the CDR3 is TGTGCCAGCAGCTCTAGGGGGAACACCGGGGAGCTGTTTTTT.

The chain links TRBV7-7 to TRBJ2-1, with TRBD2 identical over 9 bases. Germline CDR1 SSHAT, CDR2 FNYEAQ (reference sequence). The CDR3 extends over 15 amino acids. V lost 2 bases and J lost 4; bases outside the gene matches: 3. The CDR3 here is CASSLTSGGYNEQFF. DNA of the CDR3: TGTGCCAGCAGCTTAACCAGCGGGGGGTACAATGAGCAGTTCTTC.